Listed here are 23 T cell receptor beta chains from one sample, sequenced in a study of blood T cell repertoires in COVID-19. Generated by immunoSEQ multiplex PCR, the TCRdb table keeps only in-frame clones and is missing some. This table has about 130,000 clones, more than 70% appearing once. Sequencing input: peripheral blood. The receptors stem from a woman aged 60-75 years with acute or convalescent COVID-19.

The rearrangement uses TRBV6-5 and TRBJ1-5; 7 bases fit TRBD1. The CDR3 is 13 residues long. J gave up 11 bases and V 7 bases, and 11 bases lay outside the gene matches. The germline V gene encodes CDR1 MNHEY and CDR2 SVGAGI. The CDR3 region is CASNTAGGISQHF. CDR3 nucleotide sequence: TGTGCCAGCAACACGGCAGGGGGAATATCCCAGCATTTT.

The genes are TRBV2 and TRBJ2-1; TRBD1 matches at 11 bases. Germline CDR1 and CDR2: SNHLY and FYNNEI. With V trimmed by 7 bases and J by 8 bases, 10 bases remained unmatched. There are 15 residues in the CDR3. The CDR3 here is CASNADRGRLDEQFF. The DNA for the CDR3 is TGTGCCAGCAACGCGGACAGGGGGCGCTTGGATGAGCAGTTCTTC.

Note on this clone: The junction shows a germline mismatch at one end, possibly a read error. V is TRBV25-1 and J is TRBJ2-1; no firm D call. Germline assignment: CDR1 MGHDK and CDR2 SYGVNS. This CDR3 region has 11 residues. CDR3 sequence (DNA): TGTGCCAGCAGTGAAGGAGTAAAACGGCTCTTC. It codes for CASSEGVKRLF.

V and J are TRBV6-4 and TRBJ2-5; 8 positions match TRBD2. Germline V gene sequence: CDR1 MRHNA, CDR2 SNTAGT. This CDR3 comprises 15 residues. The V segment lost 8 bases and the J segment 1 base; nucleotides outside the gene matches: 9. The CDR3 loop reads CASPPGGVFQETQYF. In DNA form, the CDR3 reads TGTGCCAGCCCTCCCGGGGGGGTCTTCCAAGAGACCCAGTACTTC.

The chain uses TRBV5-1 and TRBJ1-5; 11 nucleotides agree with TRBD1. Germline V gene lookup returns CDR1 SGHRS and CDR2 YFSETQ. V was clipped by 4 bases and J by 6 bases; unmatched bases: 6. The CDR3 is made up of 15 amino acids. The CDR3 bases are TGCGCCAGCAGCCCCGGACAGGGGGCGAGTCAGCCCCAGCATTTT. Amino acids: CASSPGQGASQPQHF.

The chain joins TRBV5-4 to TRBJ2-7; TRBD2 matches at 15 bases. The CDR3 contains 16 residues. Germline V lookup: CDR1 SGHNT, CDR2 YYREEE (reference sequence). J lost 2 bases, V lost 4 bases, and 4 bases had no gene match. Here the CDR3 reads CASSRGLAGGTYEQYF. The CDR3 DNA reads as TGTGCCAGCAGCCGGGGACTAGCGGGAGGAACCTACGAGCAGTACTTC.

The chain links TRBV28 to TRBJ1-1, with D maybe TRBD1 (5 bases). Trimming took off 3 bases at V and 10 bases at J, with 9 bases between the two ends. Germline V CDR1 and CDR2: MDHEN, SYDVKM. The CDR3 runs to 11 residues. The CDR3, as DNA: TGTGCCAGCAGTTTTTGGAGGGGAGCTTTCTTT. As protein: CASSFWRGAFF.

The rearrangement uses TRBV5-1 and TRBJ1-1; TRBD1 agrees at 11 bases. Germline CDR1 and CDR2: SGHRS and YFSETQ. The CDR3 sequence is 14 residues long. V shed 3 bases, J shed 4 bases, and the junction held 2 bases outside the gene matches. Written as DNA, the CDR3 is TGCGCCAGCAGCTGGACAGGGGGCATCACTGAAGCTTTCTTT. It is translated as CASSWTGGITEAFF.

The rearrangement joins TRBV24-1 to TRBJ2-1; D remains ambiguous. The CDR3 loop spans 13 amino acids. Germline V CDR1 and CDR2: KGHDR, SFDVKD. Trimming shortened V by 3 bases and J by 7 bases, and 9 bases separated the two germline ends. The CDR3 DNA reads as TGTGCCACCAGTGATCCTCTACTTAATGAGCAGTTCTTC. This encodes CATSDPLLNEQFF.

The chain is built from TRBV19 and TRBJ2-7, with 7 bases fitting TRBD1. The CDR3 sequence is 13 residues long. V lost 7 bases to trimming and J lost 4 bases; unmatched junction nucleotides: 7. The V gene's germline CDR1 is LNHDA and CDR2 SQIVND (reference sequence). The CDR3 reads CASTGTDRYEQYF. The CDR3 coding sequence is TGTGCCAGTACCGGGACAGACAGGTACGAGCAGTACTTC.

The chain has TRBV5-1 and TRBJ2-4, with TRBD2 identical over 7 bases. V shed 2 bases, J shed 6 bases, and the junction held 5 bases outside the gene matches. The CDR3 consists of 14 residues. The germline V gene encodes CDR1 SGHRS and CDR2 YFSETQ. DNA of the CDR3: TGCGCCAGCAGCTTAGGGACTACGGGAAACATTCAGTACTTC. Its protein product is CASSLGTTGNIQYF. The full variable domain, with the rest looked up from reference TRBV5-1 and TRBJ2-4, is KAGVTQTPRYLIKTRGQQVTLSCSPISGHRSVSWYQQTPGQGLQFLFEYFSETQRNKGNFPGRFSGRQFSNSRSEMNVSTLELGDSALYLCASSLGTTGNIQYFGAGTRLSVL.

The chain joins TRBV5-4 to TRBJ2-3, with 7 bases lining up with TRBD2. The length of the CDR3 is 15 residues. V lost 1 base to trimming and J lost 0 bases; unmatched junction nucleotides: 2. Germline CDR1 is SGHNT and CDR2 is YYREEE (reference sequence). The CDR3 DNA is TGTGCCAGCAGCTTGCTAGCGGATAGCACAGATACGCAGTATTTT. As protein: CASSLLADSTDTQYF.

The chain is built from TRBV28 and TRBJ1-2; a weak D match, TRBD1 (6 bases). Between the trimmed V and J ends, which lost 8 bases and 4 bases, there was a span of 8 bases. Germline-derived CDR1 and CDR2 are MDHEN and SYDVKM. This CDR3 region has 11 residues. CDR3 region: CASGGAYGYTF. For the CDR3, the DNA is TGTGCCAGCGGGGGCGCCTATGGCTACACCTTC.

The V and J genes are TRBV7-6 and TRBJ2-2, with TRBD2 as a possible D gene (6 bases). The germline CDR1 and CDR2 sequences are SGHVS and FNYEAQ. This CDR3 contains 15 residues. With 1 base removed from V and 3 bases from J, the gap between germline ends came to 9 bases. This chain's CDR3 is CASSLVGSYTGELFF. CDR3 sequence (DNA): TGTGCCAGCAGCTTAGTCGGGAGTTACACCGGGGAGCTGTTTTTT.

The rearrangement links TRBV6-5 to TRBJ1-2; possibly TRBD1 for D (6 bases). In germline, CDR1 is MNHEY, CDR2 SVGAGI. The CDR3 runs 13 residues. V was cut by 2 bases and J by 8 bases, with 12 bases left in between. The CDR3 region has the DNA TGTGCCAGCAGTTACGGCACAGGGAGAGGCTACACCTTC. Translated: CASSYGTGRGYTF.

The V gene is TRBV28, the J gene TRBJ1-1, with D unclear. CDR3 length equals 12 residues. CDR1 is MDHEN, CDR2 SYDVKM, per germline. V lost 1 base, J lost 3 bases, and 3 bases lay in between. CDR3 sequence reads: CASSLFDTEAFF. The CDR3 bases are TGTGCCAGCAGTTTATTCGACACTGAAGCTTTCTTT.

The chain couples TRBV24-1 to TRBJ1-1; unclear D gene. The germline V and J ends were trimmed by 5 bases and 3 bases, with 9 bases remaining between them. CDR1 is KGHDR, CDR2 SFDVKD, per germline. The CDR3 totals 13 residues. The CDR3, as DNA: TGTGCCACCAGTGGCTACGGGGACACTGAAGCTTTCTTT. It encodes CATSGYGDTEAFF.

The J gene is TRBJ2-2, the V gene TRBV15; D is possibly TRBD2 (7 bases). The V gene lost 4 bases and the J gene lost 6 bases, with 15 bases spanning the gap. This CDR3 comprises 15 residues. CDR1 and CDR2 from the germline V gene are LNHNV and YYDKDF (reference sequence). Written as DNA, the CDR3 is TGTGCCACCAGCAAGCGGGACAAGGCGGCCGGGGAGCTGTTTTTT. Encoded protein: CATSKRDKAAGELFF.

The genes are TRBV7-9 and TRBJ2-6; 7 nucleotides align to TRBD1. The junction had 10 bases not matched to a gene; V was cut back by 5 bases and J by 12 bases. CDR1 and CDR2 (germline): SEHNR, FQNEAQ (reference sequence). This CDR3 is 14 amino acids long. The CDR3 is CASSGEGTAVVLTF. The CDR3 DNA sequence: TGTGCCAGCAGCGGCGAGGGGACAGCCGTCGTCCTGACTTTC.

This clone was observed a few times. The gene calls are TRBV5-1 and TRBJ2-1; TRBD2 agrees at 7 bases. Trimming took 2 bases from V and 5 from J; bases not matched to a gene: 4. CDR1 and CDR2 from the germline V gene are SGHRS and YFSETQ. The CDR3 has 14 amino acids. CDR3: CASSFLGTNNEQFF. The CDR3 DNA follows: TGCGCCAGCAGCTTTCTCGGGACTAACAATGAGCAGTTCTTC.

The V call is TRBV2, the J call TRBJ1-5, with 8 bases matching TRBD1. V dropped 5 bases and J dropped 3; count of bases not matched to a gene: 6. Germline CDR1 is SNHLY and CDR2 is FYNNEI. The CDR3 runs to 15 residues. In DNA, the CDR3 is TGTGCCAGCAGTCCGACAGGGGCCCCCAATCAGCCCCAGCATTTT. Translating it yields CASSPTGAPNQPQHF. The entire variable domain, with the rest obtained from reference TRBV2 and TRBJ1-5, is as follows: EPEVTQTPSHQVTQMGQEVILRCVPISNHLYFYWYRQILGQKVEFLVSFYNNEISEKSEIFDDQFSVERPDGSNFTLKIRSTKLEDSAMYFCASSPTGAPNQPQHFGDGTRLSIL.

This chain links TRBV3-1 (or the pseudogene TRBV3-2) with TRBJ2-5, with TRBD1 identical over 8 bases. The CDR3 has 16 residues. Germline V CDR1 and CDR2: LGHDT, YNNKEL (reference sequence). The ends lost 2 bases at V and 2 bases at J; junction bases unmatched: 7. CDR3 DNA: TGTGCCAGCAGCCAAAACCGCGGACAGGGTCAAGAGACCCAGTACTTC. Translation gives CASSQNRGQGQETQYF.

The V call is TRBV15, the J call TRBJ1-6; 7 bases agree with TRBD1. Germline trimming cut 1 base from V and 8 bases from J; bases unmatched to any gene: 5. CDR3 size: 15 residues. Germline CDR1 and CDR2: LNHNV and YYDKDF (reference sequence). The CDR3 DNA sequence: TGTGCCACCAGCAGAGTTTCAGGGGGAGATTCACCCCTCCACTTT. Amino acids: CATSRVSGGDSPLHF.